This entry is about one TCR beta chain. Sequenced by immunoSEQ multiplex PCR; TCRdb stores in-frame clones only, minus some. This table has about 180,000 clones, 65% to 90% appearing once. This entry comes from a study of blood T cell repertoires in COVID-19. Study at large: The analysed material was cDNA or gDNA that came from T cells, B-cell-depleted T cells, or PBMCs.

In germline, CDR1 is MDHEN, CDR2 SYDVKM. The CDR3 sequence is 14 residues long. Trimming removed 6 bases from V and 3 bases from J; junction bases left unmatched: 8. Sequenced: peripheral blood. The rearrangement joins TRBV28 to TRBJ2-7; 7 bases fit TRBD1. This clonotype originated in a man aged 50-60 years with active or convalescent COVID-19. Here the CDR3 reads CASRSPGQVYEQYF. Here the CDR3 DNA reads TGTGCCAGCAGATCCCCCGGACAGGTCTACGAGCAGTACTTC.